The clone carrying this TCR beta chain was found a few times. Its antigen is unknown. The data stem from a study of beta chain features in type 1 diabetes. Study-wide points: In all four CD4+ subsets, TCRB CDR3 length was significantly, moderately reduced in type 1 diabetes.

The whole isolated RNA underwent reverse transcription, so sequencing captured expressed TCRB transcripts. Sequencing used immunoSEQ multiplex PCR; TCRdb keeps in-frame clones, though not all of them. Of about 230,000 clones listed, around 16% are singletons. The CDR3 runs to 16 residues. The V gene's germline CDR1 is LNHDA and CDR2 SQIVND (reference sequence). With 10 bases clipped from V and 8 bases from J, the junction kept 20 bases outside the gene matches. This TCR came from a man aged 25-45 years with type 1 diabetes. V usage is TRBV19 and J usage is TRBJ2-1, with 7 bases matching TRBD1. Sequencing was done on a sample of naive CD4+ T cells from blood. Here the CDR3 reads CATQRSSGQLTDEQFF. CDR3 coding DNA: TGTGCCACCCAACGTTCCTCGGGACAGTTGACGGATGAGCAGTTCTTC.